The source of this T cell receptor (beta chain) is a study of T cells of healthy individuals. Each CDR3 protein gets one entry after TCRdb re-called the 5' RACE reads with MiXCR. The sample lists about 53,000 distinct CDR3 sequences, about 15% occurring once. The CDR3 runs to 15 residues. V lost 0 bases, J lost 6 bases, and 5 bases stayed unmatched. In germline, CDR1 is SGHRS, CDR2 YFSETQ. J is TRBJ2-7 and V is TRBV5-1, with TRBD2 identical over 11 bases. The TCR originated in a human donor in good health. The CDR3 here is CASSLATSGIPEQYF. Written as DNA, the CDR3 is TGCGCCAGCAGCTTGGCGACTAGCGGGATCCCCGAGCAGTACTTC. The whole variable domain, remainder taken from reference TRBV5-1 and TRBJ2-7, is KAGVTQTPRYLIKTRGQQVTLSCSPISGHRSVSWYQQTPGQGLQFLFEYFSETQRNKGNFPGRFSGRQFSNSRSEMNVSTLELGDSALYLCASSLATSGIPEQYFGPGTRLTVT.